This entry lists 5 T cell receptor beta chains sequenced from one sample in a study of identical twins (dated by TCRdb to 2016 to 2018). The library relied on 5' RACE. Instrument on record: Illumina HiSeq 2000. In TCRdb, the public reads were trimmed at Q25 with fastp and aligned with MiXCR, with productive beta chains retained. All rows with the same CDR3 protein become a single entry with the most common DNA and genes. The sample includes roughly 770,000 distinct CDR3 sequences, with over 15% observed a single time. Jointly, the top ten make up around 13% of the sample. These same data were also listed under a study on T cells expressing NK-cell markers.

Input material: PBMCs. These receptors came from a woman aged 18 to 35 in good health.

The CDR3 region is CASSAAPGGPRRSEQFF. The CDR3 region has the DNA TGCGCCAGCAGCGCGGCCCCGGGGGGACCCCGGAGAAGTGAGCAGTTCTTC. The gene calls are TRBV5-1 and TRBJ2-1, with TRBD2 matching 7 bases. Germline CDR1 SGHRS, CDR2 YFSETQ. V was pared by 4 bases and J by 9 bases, with 19 bases of the junction left unmatched. This CDR3 contains 17 residues.

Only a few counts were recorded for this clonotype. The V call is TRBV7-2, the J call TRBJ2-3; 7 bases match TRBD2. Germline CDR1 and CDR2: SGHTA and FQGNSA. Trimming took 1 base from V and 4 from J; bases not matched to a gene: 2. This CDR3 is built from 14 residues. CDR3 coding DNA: TGTGCCAGCAGCTTAGATAGCGGGTCAGATACGCAGTATTTT. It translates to CASSLDSGSDTQYF.

CDR3 bases: TGCAGCGTTGACCCTAGCGGAGAGTTCTACAATGAGCAGTTCTTC. Translation: CSVDPSGEFYNEQFF. The J gene is TRBJ2-1, the V gene TRBV29-1; 7 bases match TRBD2. CDR1 is SQVTM, CDR2 ANQGSEA, per germline. With 3 bases clipped from V and 3 bases from J, the junction kept 8 bases outside the gene matches. This CDR3 contains 15 residues.

The CDR3 sequence is CASSLQGMRSTQEQYF. CDR3 DNA: TGTGCCAGCAGCTTACAAGGGATGAGGAGTACGCAGGAGCAGTACTTC. The rearrangement uses TRBV7-2 and TRBJ2-7; D unclear. CDR1 and CDR2 from the germline V gene are SGHTA and FQGNSA. This CDR3 region has 16 residues. V was trimmed by 2 bases and J by 7 bases, leaving 21 bases between them.

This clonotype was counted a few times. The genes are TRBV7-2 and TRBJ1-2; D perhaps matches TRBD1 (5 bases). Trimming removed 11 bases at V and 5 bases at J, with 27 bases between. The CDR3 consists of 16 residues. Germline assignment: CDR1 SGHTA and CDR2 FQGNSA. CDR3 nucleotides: TGTGCCGGCAACATCCTCAGGAGGGGCGAAACTTATGGCTACACCTTC. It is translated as CAGNILRRGETYGYTF.